Presented here are 5 T cell receptor beta chains from one specimen sequenced in a study of cytomegalovirus exposure and HLA in healthy donors. A multiplex PCR was run with 60 Vbeta primers and 13 Jbeta primers. The repertoire was sequenced with immunoSEQ multiplex PCR; TCRdb's copy has only in-frame clones and lacks some. The table includes 150,000 or so clones, approximately 80% detected once. The source material was PBMCs. The receptors shown here come from a woman between 40 and 55 years old in good health and CMV-seronegative.

The J gene is TRBJ2-7, the V gene TRBV27; a possible D gene is TRBD2 (6 bases). The V and J ends lost 6 bases and 0 bases respectively, with 12 bases between them. CDR3 length: 14 amino acids. Germline CDR1 and CDR2: MNHEY and SMNVEV (reference sequence). In DNA, the CDR3 is TGTGCCAGCAGGGGGGACTGGTTCTCCTACGAGCAGTACTTC. This codes for CASRGDWFSYEQYF.

The V call is TRBV5-1, the J call TRBJ2-7, with D perhaps TRBD1 (6 bases). This CDR3 comprises 12 residues. Germline CDR1 is SGHRS and CDR2 is YFSETQ. Trimming removed 4 bases from V and 6 bases from J, with 11 bases in between. For the CDR3, the DNA is TGCGCCAGCAGCCACCCACAGGGCGAGCAGTACTTC. This encodes CASSHPQGEQYF.

The V call is TRBV4-1, the J call TRBJ2-7; 8 nucleotides agree with TRBD1. V was pared by 3 bases and J by 2 bases, with 6 bases of the junction left unmatched. This CDR3 has 15 amino acids. Germline lookup yields CDR1 MGHRA and CDR2 YSYEKL. The CDR3 protein is CASSQTGEAPYEQYF. CDR3 nucleotides: TGCGCCAGCAGCCAGACAGGGGAGGCGCCCTACGAGCAGTACTTC.

Concerning this clone itself: Other DNA sequences of this sample code for an identical CDR3. The J gene is TRBJ1-2, the V gene TRBV7-2; D may be TRBD1 (6 bases). Looked up from germline, CDR1 is SGHTA and CDR2 is FQGNSA. This CDR3 region has 14 residues. V dropped 0 bases and J dropped 2 bases, with 7 bases sitting between them. The CDR3 DNA is TGTGCCAGCAGCTTAGCAGGACAGAACTATGGCTACACCTTC. Amino acid sequence: CASSLAGQNYGYTF.

V usage is TRBV25-1 and J usage is TRBJ1-3, with D possibly TRBD1 on 6 matching bases. This CDR3 has 14 residues. CDR1 and CDR2 (germline): MGHDK, SYGVNS. V was cut by 4 bases and J by 3 bases, with 10 bases left in between. CDR3 nucleotides: TGTGCCAGCAGTGTGGGGGCTGGTGGAAACACCATATATTTT. It specifies CASSVGAGGNTIYF.